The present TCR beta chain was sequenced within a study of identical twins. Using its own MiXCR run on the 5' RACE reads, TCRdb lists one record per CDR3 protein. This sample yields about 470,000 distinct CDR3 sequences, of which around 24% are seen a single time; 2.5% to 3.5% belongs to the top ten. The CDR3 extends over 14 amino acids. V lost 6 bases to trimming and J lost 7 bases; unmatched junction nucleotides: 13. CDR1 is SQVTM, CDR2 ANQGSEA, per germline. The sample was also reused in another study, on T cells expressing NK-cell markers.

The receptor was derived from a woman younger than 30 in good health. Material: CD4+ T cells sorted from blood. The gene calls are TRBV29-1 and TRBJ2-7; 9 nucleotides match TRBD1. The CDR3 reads CSVILGTGFVEQYF. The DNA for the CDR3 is TGCAGCGTGATCCTTGGGACAGGGTTTGTAGAGCAGTACTTC.